Below are 9 T cell receptor beta chains sequenced from a single sample in a study of cytomegalovirus exposure and HLA in healthy donors. Here immunoSEQ multiplex PCR was the method, and the copy in TCRdb shows in-frame clones only, minus some. The sample has approximately 200,000 clones; around nine tenths are singletons. The sample taken for sequencing was PBMCs. These receptors came from a woman aged 18-35 years in good health and CMV-seronegative.

Concerning this clone itself: The conserved phenylalanine or tryptophan is not found at the CDR3 terminus, so this likely reflects a read error. The limits of the CDR3 on the DNA are not certain, so only TCRdb's listed CDR3 is given. This chain connects TRBV19 to TRBJ1-4; the table's TRBD1 call for D was not verified on the DNA. Germline V gene data show CDR1 as LNHDA and CDR2 as SQIVND (reference sequence). The CDR3 adds up to 11 amino acids, both ends counted. The CDR3 reads CASRGAGTTLV.

V gene TRBV28 combines with J gene TRBJ2-7; 7 nucleotides agree with TRBD2. Germline V CDR1 and CDR2: MDHEN, SYDVKM. Trimming at V came to 2 bases and at J to 0 bases, leaving 4 bases not matched to a gene. The CDR3 contains 15 residues. DNA of the CDR3: TGTGCCAGCAGTTTAGGCCGGGAGGTCTCCTACGAGCAGTACTTC. Protein: CASSLGREVSYEQYF.

This chain connects TRBV28 to TRBJ2-1, with TRBD1 matching 8 bases. Germline trimming cut 4 bases from V and 3 bases from J; bases unmatched to any gene: 5. Per germline, CDR1 MDHEN and CDR2 SYDVKM. The CDR3 sequence is 15 residues long. The CDR3 region is CASSSGQGYYNEQFF. The DNA for the CDR3 is TGTGCCAGCAGTTCCGGACAGGGTTACTACAATGAGCAGTTCTTC. Looking up the rest from reference TRBV28 and TRBJ2-1 gives the full variable domain: DVKVTQSSRYLVKRTGEKVFLECVQDMDHENMFWYRQDPGLGLRLIYFSYDVKMKEKGDIPEGYSVSREKKERFSLILESASTNQTSMYLCASSSGQGYYNEQFFGPGTRLTVL.

This chain uses TRBV7-2 with TRBJ2-1; TRBD2 aligns across 8 bases. The V gene end was trimmed by 1 base and the J gene end by 7 bases; junction bases not matched to a gene: 9. The CDR3 runs to 16 residues. Per the germline V gene, CDR1 is SGHTA and CDR2 is FQGNSA. The CDR3: CASSLGNGRAWNEQFF. Written as DNA, the CDR3 is TGTGCCAGCAGCTTAGGAAACGGGAGGGCCTGGAATGAGCAGTTCTTC.

The chain couples TRBV20-1 to TRBJ1-1; 7 bases align to TRBD1. Germline lookup yields CDR1 DFQATT and CDR2 SNEGSKA (reference sequence). The V segment lost 8 bases and the J segment 11 bases; nucleotides outside the gene matches: 11. The length of the CDR3 is 11 residues. Written as DNA, the CDR3 is TGCAGTTGCCAAACAGGGGCATGGGCTTTCTTT. Translating gives CSCQTGAWAFF.

The CDR3 sequence: CSASTRDEQFF. CDR3 DNA sequence: TGCAGTGCTAGCACCAGGGATGAGCAGTTCTTC. V usage is TRBV20-1 and J usage is TRBJ2-1, with TRBD1 as a possible D gene (5 bases). Germline CDR1 DFQATT, CDR2 SNEGSKA (reference sequence). Trimming took 3 bases from V and 8 from J, leaving 8 bases between them. There are 11 residues in the CDR3.

Comment on this clone: At one of its ends the junction is not consistent with the germline gene, which may arise from a read error. This chain connects TRBV2 to TRBJ2-3; D perhaps matches TRBD1 (6 bases). Germline V lookup: CDR1 SNHLY, CDR2 FYNNEI. The CDR3 extends over 15 amino acids. Here the CDR3 DNA reads TGTGCCAGCAGTGATCCGGCAGGGGTAACAGATACACAGTATTTT. Translation gives CASSDPAGVTDTQYF.

The V gene is TRBV7-8, the J gene TRBJ2-1; 8 bases are shared with TRBD2. The CDR3 extends over 16 amino acids. The ends lost 2 bases at V and 8 bases at J; junction bases unmatched: 11. Germline V gene data show CDR1 as SGHVS and CDR2 as FQNEAQ. The CDR3 loop is CASSLLAGRQSDEQFF. As DNA, the CDR3 is TGTGCCAGCAGCTTATTAGCGGGACGTCAATCAGATGAGCAGTTCTTC.

The chain has TRBV27 and TRBJ2-3; TRBD1 is a possible D gene (6 bases). This CDR3 region has 14 residues. CDR1 MNHEY and CDR2 SMNVEV come from the germline V gene (reference sequence). Between the trimmed V and J ends, which lost 4 bases and 3 bases, there was a span of 11 bases. The chain's CDR3 is CASSSLDRTDTQYF. The CDR3 region has the DNA TGTGCCAGCAGTTCCCTTGACAGGACAGATACGCAGTATTTT.